What follows are 21 T cell receptor beta chains derived from one specimen sequenced in a study of Ad26.COV2.S vaccination and SARS-CoV-2 variants. The table came from immunoSEQ multiplex PCR; TCRdb's copy has only in-frame clones and leaves some out. The table includes about half a million clones, 89% detected once. Treatment meaning: approximately 18 received Ad26.COV2.S at low or high dose, single or two shots; a few received placebo; per-sample allocation not given. Samples analyzed were those drawn on day 63 after the first vaccine or placebo injection. The sequences come from peripheral blood, collected in a trial of Ad26.COV2.S vaccine versus placebo. The receptors originated from a person between 18 and 65 years old who received the Ad26.COV2.S COVID-19 vaccine or a placebo.

The V call is TRBV13, the J call TRBJ1-4, with a weak D call TRBD1 (5 bases). Germline V gene lookup returns CDR1 PRHDT and CDR2 FYEKMQ (reference sequence). This CDR3 spans 15 amino acids. The V end was cut by 4 bases, the J end by 5 bases, with 14 bases between. As DNA, the CDR3 is TGTGCCAGCAGCTCTCTGACAGAGGGAAATGAAAAACTGTTTTTT. Translating gives CASSSLTEGNEKLFF.

The V call is TRBV5-4, the J call TRBJ1-1; D uncertain. From germline, CDR1 is SGHNT and CDR2 YYREEE (reference sequence). The CDR3 totals 14 residues. Trimming pared 3 bases from V and 3 bases from J, leaving 12 bases between. The CDR3 bases are TGTGCCAGCAGCTCCAAGACTCCCGACACTGAAGCTTTCTTT. It is translated as CASSSKTPDTEAFF.

V usage is TRBV2 and J usage is TRBJ2-3; weak D call: TRBD1 (6 bases). CDR1 is SNHLY, CDR2 FYNNEI, per germline. V was clipped by 4 bases and J by 1 base, with 12 bases between them. The CDR3 sequence is 15 residues long. The CDR3 bases are TGTGCCAGCAGTGGTACAGGGTTGGGCACAGATACGCAGTATTTT. Encoded protein: CASSGTGLGTDTQYF.

This chain links TRBV28 with TRBJ2-5; no reliable D call. The V gene lost 8 bases and the J gene lost 2 bases, with 9 bases spanning the gap. The CDR3 totals 12 residues. Germline V gene sequence: CDR1 MDHEN, CDR2 SYDVKM. The CDR3 DNA reads TGTGCCAGCCGACCCCAACAAGAGACCCAGTACTTC. Protein product: CASRPQQETQYF.

About this clone itself: At one end, the junction sequence differs from germline, possibly due to a read error. J is TRBJ1-4 and V is TRBV3-1 (or the pseudogene TRBV3-2); weak D call: TRBD1 (6 bases). The germline CDR1 and CDR2 sequences are LGHDT and YNNKEL (reference sequence). CDR3 size: 13 residues. CDR3 nucleotides: TGTGCCAGCAGCCAAGATCTGGGCCCAGGGGTCACGTTT. As protein: CASSQDLGPGVTF.

The CDR3 sequence: CASRGQGLDTF. The CDR3 nucleotides read TGTGCCAGCAGAGGACAGGGACTGGACACCTTC. The chain recombines TRBV2 with TRBJ1-2, with 8 bases that match TRBD1. The CDR3 runs to 11 residues. V shed 6 bases and J 12 bases; nucleotides not matched to a gene: 6. The germline gives CDR1 SNHLY, CDR2 FYNNEI.

This clone has just a few counts. The gene calls are TRBV27 and TRBJ1-2, with no clear D. CDR1 is MNHEY and CDR2 is SMNVEV in the germline V gene (reference sequence). Trimming left V 2 bases short and J 8 bases short, with 12 bases between. The CDR3 is made up of 13 amino acids. For the CDR3, the DNA is TGTGCCAGCAGTTTAACTCGTCTGGGGGGCTACACCTTC. Translating gives CASSLTRLGGYTF.

The CDR3 spells CASSPPRRTSGKADTQYF. The CDR3 DNA follows: TGTGCCAGCAGCCCCCCCCGCCGGACTAGCGGGAAGGCAGATACGCAGTATTTT. This chain connects TRBV13 to TRBJ2-3; 12 nucleotides align to TRBD2. Unmatched junction bases numbered 13, after V lost 5 bases and J lost 4 bases. Per the germline V gene, CDR1 is PRHDT and CDR2 is FYEKMQ (reference sequence). The CDR3 has 18 amino acids. The entire variable domain, with the rest obtained from reference TRBV13 and TRBJ2-3, is as follows: AAGVIQSPRHLIKEKRETATLKCYPIPRHDTVYWYQQGPGQDPQFLISFYEKMQSDKGSIPDRFSAQQFSDYHSELNMSSLELGDSALYFCASSPPRRTSGKADTQYFGPGTRLTVL.

The sample holds one count of this clone. The genes are TRBV12-3 or TRBV12-4 and TRBJ2-3; the D is unclear. The CDR3 consists of 12 residues. The germline V and J ends were trimmed by 7 bases and 6 bases, with 11 bases remaining between them. As DNA, the CDR3 is TGTGCCAGCACATCCACGGCTGATACGCAGTATTTT. It codes for CASTSTADTQYF.

J is TRBJ1-1 and V is TRBV27; no clear D gene. Germline CDR1 is MNHEY and CDR2 is SMNVEV (reference sequence). The CDR3 loop spans 13 amino acids. Trimming took off 8 bases at V and 0 bases at J, with 10 bases between the two ends. The CDR3 nucleotides are TGTGCCAGCGGATTAGGACTGAACACTGAAGCTTTCTTT. Translation gives CASGLGLNTEAFF.

V usage is TRBV3-1 (or the pseudogene TRBV3-2) and J usage is TRBJ1-1; 9 bases are shared with TRBD1. The CDR3 is made up of 16 amino acids. V was clipped by 4 bases and J by 6 bases; unmatched bases: 12. CDR1 is LGHDT and CDR2 is YNNKEL in the germline V gene (reference sequence). The chain's CDR3 is CASSLRDRAPSSEAFF. The CDR3 DNA is TGTGCCAGCAGCCTAAGGGACAGGGCCCCTTCATCTGAAGCTTTCTTT.

This chain uses TRBV10-1 with TRBJ2-7, with 8 bases identical to TRBD1. The germline V gene has CDR1 WNHNN and CDR2 SYGVQD (reference sequence). The CDR3 spans 13 residues. With V trimmed by 4 bases and J by 2 bases, 1 base remained unmatched. DNA of the CDR3: TGCGCCAGCAGTGGACAGGGGACCTACGAGCAGTACTTC. Protein: CASSGQGTYEQYF.

The CDR3 sequence is CASSQEEAGGPINEQFF. DNA for the CDR3: TGCGCCAGCAGCCAAGAAGAAGCGGGGGGGCCAATCAATGAGCAGTTCTTC. The chain recombines TRBV4-1 with TRBJ2-1; 10 bases are a match to TRBD2. Germline CDR1 MGHRA, CDR2 YSYEKL. V trimming: 0 bases; J trimming: 6 bases; junction bases outside the gene matches: 8. The CDR3 runs 17 residues.

V usage is TRBV29-1 and J usage is TRBJ1-5; D call uncertain. Germline loops: CDR1 SQVTM, CDR2 ANQGSEA. Trimming removed 6 bases from V and 2 bases from J, with 11 bases in between. The CDR3 runs 13 residues. The CDR3 loop reads CSVAAARNQPQHF. The CDR3 DNA reads as TGCAGCGTGGCCGCAGCGCGCAATCAGCCCCAGCATTTT.

This chain joins TRBV5-1 and TRBJ2-3; D is unclear. Germline V lookup: CDR1 SGHRS, CDR2 YFSETQ. The germline V and J ends were trimmed by 5 bases and 9 bases, with 10 bases remaining between them. The CDR3 sequence is 11 residues long. The CDR3 DNA is TGCGCCAGCAGTAGTAGAGAGACGCAGTATTTT. Protein product: CASSSRETQYF.

The count of this clone is one. The chain has TRBV6-5 and TRBJ1-2; TRBD1 agrees at 9 bases. The germline V gene has CDR1 MNHEY and CDR2 SVGAGI. The CDR3 is made up of 14 amino acids. V shed 0 bases, J shed 4 bases, and the junction held 0 bases outside the gene matches. The CDR3, as DNA: TGTGCCAGCAGTTACTCGACAGGGGGCTATGGCTACACCTTC. This encodes CASSYSTGGYGYTF.

The rearrangement joins TRBV18 to TRBJ2-2; D uncertain. Germline V gene sequence: CDR1 KGHSH, CDR2 LQKENI. V shed 1 base and J shed 3 bases, with 3 bases lying between them. The length of the CDR3 is 13 residues. The CDR3 nucleotides are TGTGCCAGCTCACCACGGGACACCGGGGAGCTGTTTTTT. Protein product: CASSPRDTGELFF.

V and J are TRBV7-2 and TRBJ2-5; D is perhaps TRBD2 (6 bases). The germline CDR1 and CDR2 sequences are SGHTA and FQGNSA. Trimming took 3 bases from V and 5 from J, leaving 13 bases between them. The CDR3 extends over 14 amino acids. CDR3: CASSFRRAGETQYF. CDR3 nucleotide sequence: TGTGCCAGCAGCTTTCGGAGGGCGGGGGAGACCCAGTACTTC.

This chain joins TRBV28 and TRBJ2-1; D is unclear. V lost 5 bases to trimming and J lost 1 base, with 9 bases between them. This CDR3 has 14 residues. Germline assignment: CDR1 MDHEN and CDR2 SYDVKM. CDR3 sequence (DNA): TGTGCCAGCAGTGGACCCGTGTCCTACAATGAGCAGTTCTTC. It is translated as CASSGPVSYNEQFF. The whole variable domain, filled in from reference TRBV28 and TRBJ2-1, reads DVKVTQSSRYLVKRTGEKVFLECVQDMDHENMFWYRQDPGLGLRLIYFSYDVKMKEKGDIPEGYSVSREKKERFSLILESASTNQTSMYLCASSGPVSYNEQFFGPGTRLTVL.

The sample holds a few counts of this clone. The chain uses TRBV19 and TRBJ1-2; 7 positions match TRBD1. The junction had 11 bases not matched to a gene; V was cut back by 1 base and J by 3 bases. The germline V gene has CDR1 LNHDA and CDR2 SQIVND (reference sequence). The CDR3 is 17 amino acids. CDR3 residues: CASSIARQGRTDYGYTF. As DNA, the CDR3 is TGTGCCAGTAGTATAGCCCGACAGGGCCGAACGGACTATGGCTACACCTTC.

The table lists this clone with a count of one. The gene calls are TRBV7-2 and TRBJ2-7; D is undetermined. The CDR3 is 16 amino acids. The germline gives CDR1 SGHTA, CDR2 FQGNSA. Trimming took 1 base from V and 0 from J, leaving 13 bases between them. CDR3 DNA sequence: TGTGCCAGCAGCTTAGTGGGCCCCACCCCCTCCTACGAGCAGTACTTC. This gives the protein CASSLVGPTPSYEQYF.